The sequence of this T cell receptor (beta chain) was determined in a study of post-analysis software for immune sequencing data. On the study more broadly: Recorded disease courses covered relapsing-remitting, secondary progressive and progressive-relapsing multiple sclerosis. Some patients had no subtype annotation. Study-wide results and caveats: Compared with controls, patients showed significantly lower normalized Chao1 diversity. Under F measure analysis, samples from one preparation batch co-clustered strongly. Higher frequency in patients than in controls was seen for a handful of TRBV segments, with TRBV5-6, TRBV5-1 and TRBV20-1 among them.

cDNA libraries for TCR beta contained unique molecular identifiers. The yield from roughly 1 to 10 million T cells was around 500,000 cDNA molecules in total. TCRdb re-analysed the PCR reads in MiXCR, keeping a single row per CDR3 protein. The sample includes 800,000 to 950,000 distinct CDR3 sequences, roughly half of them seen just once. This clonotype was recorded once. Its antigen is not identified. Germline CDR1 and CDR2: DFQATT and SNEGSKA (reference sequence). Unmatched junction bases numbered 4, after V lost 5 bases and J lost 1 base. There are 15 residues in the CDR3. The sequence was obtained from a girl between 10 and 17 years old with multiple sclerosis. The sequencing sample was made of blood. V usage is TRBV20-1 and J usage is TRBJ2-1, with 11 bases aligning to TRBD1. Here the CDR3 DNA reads TGCAGTGCTGAGGGGACAGGGGGTTCCTACAATGAGCAGTTCTTC. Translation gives CSAEGTGGSYNEQFF.